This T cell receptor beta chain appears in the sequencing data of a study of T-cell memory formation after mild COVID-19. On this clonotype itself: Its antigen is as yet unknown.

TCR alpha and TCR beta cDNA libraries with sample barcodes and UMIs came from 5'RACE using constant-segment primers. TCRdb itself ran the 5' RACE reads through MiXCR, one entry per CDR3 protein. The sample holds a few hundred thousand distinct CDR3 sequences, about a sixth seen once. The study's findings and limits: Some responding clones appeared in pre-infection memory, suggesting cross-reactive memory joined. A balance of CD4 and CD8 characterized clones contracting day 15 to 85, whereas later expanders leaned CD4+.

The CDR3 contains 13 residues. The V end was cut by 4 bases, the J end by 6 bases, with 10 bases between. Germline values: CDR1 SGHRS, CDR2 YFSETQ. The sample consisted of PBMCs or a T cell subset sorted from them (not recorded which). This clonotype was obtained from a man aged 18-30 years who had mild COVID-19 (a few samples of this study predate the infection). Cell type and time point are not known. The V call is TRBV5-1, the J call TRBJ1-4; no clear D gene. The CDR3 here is CASSAGLDEKLFF. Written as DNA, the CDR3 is TGCGCCAGCAGCGCAGGTTTAGATGAAAAACTGTTTTTT.